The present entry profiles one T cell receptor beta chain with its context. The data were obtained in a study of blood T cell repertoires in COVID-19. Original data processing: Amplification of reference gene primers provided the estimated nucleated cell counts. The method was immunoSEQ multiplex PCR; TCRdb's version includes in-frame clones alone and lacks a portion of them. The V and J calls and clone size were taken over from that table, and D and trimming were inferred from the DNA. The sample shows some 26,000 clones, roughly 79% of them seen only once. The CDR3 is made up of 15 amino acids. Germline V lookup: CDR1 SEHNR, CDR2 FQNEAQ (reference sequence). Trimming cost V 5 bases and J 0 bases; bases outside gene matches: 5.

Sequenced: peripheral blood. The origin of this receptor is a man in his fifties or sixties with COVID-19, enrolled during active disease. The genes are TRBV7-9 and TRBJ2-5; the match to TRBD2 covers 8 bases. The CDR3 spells CASSPGGVNQETQYF. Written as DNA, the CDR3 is TGTGCCAGCAGCCCCGGGGGGGTTAACCAAGAGACCCAGTACTTC.